This entry describes one TCR beta chain. Its antigen remains unidentified. cDNA prepared by RNA extraction and subsequent reverse transcription served as the template for sequencing. Assay: immunoSEQ multiplex PCR; the TCRdb copy retains only in-frame clones and omits some. The sample gives more than 90,000 clones, 55% to 80% of which show up once; approximately 2.8% is in the top ten. The entry originates in a study of CD8+ T cells in alopecia areata. Study observations and caveats: Especially in alopecia totalis/universalis, lesional scalp showed greater clonality than normal scalp did. Sequenced scalp T cells also include alphabeta T cells resident in normal skin.

Trimming cost V 1 base and J 1 base; bases outside gene matches: 8. Germline CDR1 is SEHNR and CDR2 is FQNEAQ (reference sequence). The CDR3 runs to 17 residues. This chain links TRBV7-9 with TRBJ2-5; 8 nucleotides line up with TRBD2. The specimen was CD4+ T cells sorted from blood. This clonotype was obtained from a human donor in good health. DNA of the CDR3: TGTGCCAGCAGCTTAGTAGGGGAAAGCGGGGGCCAAGAGACCCAGTACTTC. Translation: CASSLVGESGGQETQYF.